Below, one TCR beta chain is given with its context. Its target is not known. This sample was included in a study of T-cell memory formation after mild COVID-19. Per the germline V gene, CDR1 is MNHEY and CDR2 is SVGAGI. Unmatched junction bases numbered 7, after V lost 7 bases and J lost 8 bases. The CDR3 is 13 amino acids. Overall study findings and caveats: Cross-reactive memory apparently joined, as some responding clones appeared in pre-infection memory. For contracting clones, CD4+ ones sat mainly in CM and EM, CD8+ in EMRA.

TCRdb re-called the 5' RACE reads through MiXCR, storing one row per CDR3 protein. The data show a few hundred thousand distinct CDR3 sequences, with less than 20% seen just once and around a fifth held by the top ten. The sequence was collected from a man between 18 and 29 years old who had mild COVID-19 (a few samples of this study predate the infection). Cell type and time point are not known. Sequencing used PBMCs or a T cell subset sorted from them (not recorded which). The genes are TRBV6-5 and TRBJ2-1, with 8 bases lining up with TRBD2. The CDR3 spells CASTRGGSDEQFF. The DNA of the CDR3 is TGTGCCAGCACCCGGGGGGGCTCAGATGAGCAGTTCTTC.